This T cell receptor (beta chain) was captured by sequencing in a study of T cell changes during pregnancy in multiple sclerosis. The CDR3 spans 14 residues. J gave up 6 bases and V 5 bases, and 6 bases lay outside the gene matches. The germline CDR1 and CDR2 sequences are SGHKS and YYEKEE (reference sequence). The method was immunoSEQ multiplex PCR; TCRdb's version includes in-frame clones alone and lacks a portion of them. There are 40,000 or so clones in the sample; 92% occur only once, and over 20% lies in the top ten. Sample: CD8+ T cells from peripheral blood mononuclear cells, taken before pregnancy. This TCR was recovered from a female donor with multiple sclerosis, enrolled in a pregnancy study. The chain couples TRBV5-5 to TRBJ1-4, with 8 bases fitting TRBD1. The CDR3 reads CASRTRGRDEKLFF. For the CDR3, the DNA is TGTGCCAGCAGAACCAGGGGGCGCGATGAAAAACTGTTTTTT.